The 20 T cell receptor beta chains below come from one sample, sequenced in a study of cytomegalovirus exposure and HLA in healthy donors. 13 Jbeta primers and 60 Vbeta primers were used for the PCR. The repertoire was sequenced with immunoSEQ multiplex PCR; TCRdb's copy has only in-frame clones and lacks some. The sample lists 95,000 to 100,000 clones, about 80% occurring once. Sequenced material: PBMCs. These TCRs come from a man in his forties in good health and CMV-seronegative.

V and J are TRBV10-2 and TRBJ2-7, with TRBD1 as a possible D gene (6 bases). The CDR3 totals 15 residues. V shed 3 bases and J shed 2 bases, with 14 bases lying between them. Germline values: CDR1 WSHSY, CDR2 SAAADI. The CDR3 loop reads CASSDTQGRAYEQYF. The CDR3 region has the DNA TGCGCCAGCAGTGATACACAGGGTAGGGCCTACGAGCAGTACTTC.

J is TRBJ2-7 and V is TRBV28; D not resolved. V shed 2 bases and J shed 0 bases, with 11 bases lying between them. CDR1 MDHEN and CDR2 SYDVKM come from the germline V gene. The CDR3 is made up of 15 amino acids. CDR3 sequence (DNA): TGTGCCAGCAGTTTAGCTGGAACAGTCTCCTACGAGCAGTACTTC. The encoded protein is CASSLAGTVSYEQYF.

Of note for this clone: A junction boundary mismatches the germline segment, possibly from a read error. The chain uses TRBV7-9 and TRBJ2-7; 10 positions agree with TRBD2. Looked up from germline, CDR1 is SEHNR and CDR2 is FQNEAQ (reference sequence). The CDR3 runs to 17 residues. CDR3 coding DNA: TGTTCCAGCAGCTTAGAAAGCGGGAGGGCCTCAGGCTACGAGCAGTACTTC. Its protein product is CSSSLESGRASGYEQYF. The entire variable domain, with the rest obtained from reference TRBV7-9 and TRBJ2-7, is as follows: DTGVSQNPRHKITKRGQNVTFRCDPISEHNRLYWYRQTLGQGPEFLTYFQNEAQLEKSRLLSDRFSAERPKGSFSTLEIQRTEQGDSAMYLCSSSLESGRASGYEQYFGPGTRLTVT.

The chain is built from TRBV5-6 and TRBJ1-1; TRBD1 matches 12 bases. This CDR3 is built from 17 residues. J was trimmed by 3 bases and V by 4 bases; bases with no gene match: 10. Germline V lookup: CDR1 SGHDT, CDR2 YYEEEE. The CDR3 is CASSVGTGGRYYTEAFF. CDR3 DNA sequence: TGTGCCAGCAGCGTGGGGACAGGGGGCAGATATTACACTGAAGCTTTCTTT.

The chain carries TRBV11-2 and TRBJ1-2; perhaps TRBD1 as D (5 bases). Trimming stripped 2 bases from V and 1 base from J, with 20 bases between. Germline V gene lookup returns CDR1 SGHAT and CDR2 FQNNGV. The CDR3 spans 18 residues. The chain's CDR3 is CASSLIRRGAAINYGYTF. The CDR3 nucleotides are TGTGCCAGCAGCTTAATTCGTCGCGGGGCAGCGATTAACTATGGCTACACCTTC.

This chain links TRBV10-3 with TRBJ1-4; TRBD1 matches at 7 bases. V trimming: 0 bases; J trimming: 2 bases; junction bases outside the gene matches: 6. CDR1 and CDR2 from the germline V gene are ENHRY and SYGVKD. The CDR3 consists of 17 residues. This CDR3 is CAISESKARGTNEKLFF. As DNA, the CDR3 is TGTGCCATCAGTGAGTCAAAAGCCAGGGGGACTAATGAAAAACTGTTTTTT.

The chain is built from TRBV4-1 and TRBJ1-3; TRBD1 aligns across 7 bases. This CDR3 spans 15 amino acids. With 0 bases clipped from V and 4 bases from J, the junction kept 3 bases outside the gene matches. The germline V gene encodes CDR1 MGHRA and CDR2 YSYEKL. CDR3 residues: CASSQEGTVGNTIYF. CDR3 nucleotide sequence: TGCGCCAGCAGCCAAGAAGGGACAGTCGGAAACACCATATATTTT.

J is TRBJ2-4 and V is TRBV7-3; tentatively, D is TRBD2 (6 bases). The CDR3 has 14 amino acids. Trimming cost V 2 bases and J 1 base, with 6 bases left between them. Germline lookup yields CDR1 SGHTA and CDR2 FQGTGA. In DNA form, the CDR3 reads TGTGCCAGCAGCTTAGGGGGGGCCAAAAACATTCAGTACTTC. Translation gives CASSLGGAKNIQYF.

The CDR3 nucleotides read TGCAGCGCCAAAAGCCAAGGGGAGCTGTTTTTT. It specifies CSAKSQGELFF. The chain is built from TRBV29-1 and TRBJ2-2; no firm D call. The germline V gene encodes CDR1 SQVTM and CDR2 ANQGSEA. V gave up 7 bases and J gave up 8 bases, with 11 bases separating them. The CDR3 is made up of 11 amino acids.

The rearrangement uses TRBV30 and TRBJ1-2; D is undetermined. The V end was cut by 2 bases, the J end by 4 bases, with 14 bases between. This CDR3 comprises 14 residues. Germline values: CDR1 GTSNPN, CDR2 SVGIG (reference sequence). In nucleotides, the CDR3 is TGTGCCTGGAGTCCCGACGGGTTTAGCTATGGCTACACCTTC. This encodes CAWSPDGFSYGYTF.

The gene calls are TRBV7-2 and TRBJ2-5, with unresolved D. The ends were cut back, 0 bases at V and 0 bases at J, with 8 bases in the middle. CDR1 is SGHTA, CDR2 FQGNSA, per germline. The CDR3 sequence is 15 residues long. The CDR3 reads CASSLAGGHQETQYF. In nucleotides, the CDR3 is TGTGCCAGCAGCTTAGCTGGTGGCCACCAAGAGACCCAGTACTTC.

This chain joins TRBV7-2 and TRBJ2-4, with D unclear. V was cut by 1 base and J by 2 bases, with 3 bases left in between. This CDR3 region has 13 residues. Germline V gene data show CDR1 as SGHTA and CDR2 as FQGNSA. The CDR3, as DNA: TGTGCCAGCAGCTTAGACTCCAAAAACATTCAGTACTTC. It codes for CASSLDSKNIQYF.

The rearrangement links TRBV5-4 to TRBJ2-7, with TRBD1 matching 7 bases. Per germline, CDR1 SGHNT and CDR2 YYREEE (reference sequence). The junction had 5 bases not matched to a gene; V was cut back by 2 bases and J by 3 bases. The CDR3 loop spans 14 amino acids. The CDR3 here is CASSLLGGHYEQYF. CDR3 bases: TGTGCCAGCAGCTTATTAGGGGGCCACTACGAGCAGTACTTC.

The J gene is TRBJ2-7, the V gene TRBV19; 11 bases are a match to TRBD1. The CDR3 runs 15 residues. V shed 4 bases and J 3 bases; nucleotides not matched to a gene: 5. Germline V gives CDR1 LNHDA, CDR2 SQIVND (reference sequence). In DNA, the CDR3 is TGTGCCAGTAGTAAACCCGGGACAGGGGGCTACGAGCAGTACTTC. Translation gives CASSKPGTGGYEQYF.

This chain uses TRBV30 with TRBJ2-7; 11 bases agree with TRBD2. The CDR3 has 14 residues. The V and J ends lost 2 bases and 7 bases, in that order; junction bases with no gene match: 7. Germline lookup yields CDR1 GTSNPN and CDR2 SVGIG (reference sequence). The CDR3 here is CAWSFTSGGLEQYF. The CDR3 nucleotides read TGTGCCTGGAGTTTCACTAGCGGGGGTTTAGAGCAGTACTTC.

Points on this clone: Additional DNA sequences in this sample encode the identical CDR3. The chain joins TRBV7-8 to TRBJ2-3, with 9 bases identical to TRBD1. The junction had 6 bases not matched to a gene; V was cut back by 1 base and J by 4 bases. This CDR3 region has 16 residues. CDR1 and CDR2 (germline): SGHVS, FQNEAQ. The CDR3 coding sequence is TGTGCCAGCAGCTTAGAAGACAGGGGGTCAGCAGATACGCAGTATTTT. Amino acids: CASSLEDRGSADTQYF.

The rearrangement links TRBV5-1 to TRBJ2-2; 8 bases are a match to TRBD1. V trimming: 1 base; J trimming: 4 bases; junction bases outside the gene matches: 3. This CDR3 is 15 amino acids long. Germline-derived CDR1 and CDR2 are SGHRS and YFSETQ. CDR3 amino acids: CASSLRQGATGELFF. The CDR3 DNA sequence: TGCGCCAGCAGCTTGCGGCAGGGGGCCACCGGGGAGCTGTTTTTT.

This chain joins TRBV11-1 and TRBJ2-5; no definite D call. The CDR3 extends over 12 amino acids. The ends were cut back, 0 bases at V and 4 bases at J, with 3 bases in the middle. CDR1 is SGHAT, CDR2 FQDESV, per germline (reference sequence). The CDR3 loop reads CASSLALETQYF. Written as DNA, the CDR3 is TGTGCCAGCAGCTTAGCCTTAGAGACCCAGTACTTC.

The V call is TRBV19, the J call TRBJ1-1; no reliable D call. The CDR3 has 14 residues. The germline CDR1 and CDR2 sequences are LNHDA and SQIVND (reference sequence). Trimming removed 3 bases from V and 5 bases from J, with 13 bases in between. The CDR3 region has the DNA TGTGCCAGTAGTATCCTAGCGCTCGGGACTGAAGCTTTCTTT. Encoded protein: CASSILALGTEAFF.

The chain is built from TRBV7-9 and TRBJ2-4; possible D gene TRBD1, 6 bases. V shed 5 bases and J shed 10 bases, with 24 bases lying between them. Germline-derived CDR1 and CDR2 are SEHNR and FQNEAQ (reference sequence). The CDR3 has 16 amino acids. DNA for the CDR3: TGTGCCAGCAGCGGGGGCTGGGCTCATCTTAATGAAATTCAGTACTTC. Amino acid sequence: CASSGGWAHLNEIQYF.